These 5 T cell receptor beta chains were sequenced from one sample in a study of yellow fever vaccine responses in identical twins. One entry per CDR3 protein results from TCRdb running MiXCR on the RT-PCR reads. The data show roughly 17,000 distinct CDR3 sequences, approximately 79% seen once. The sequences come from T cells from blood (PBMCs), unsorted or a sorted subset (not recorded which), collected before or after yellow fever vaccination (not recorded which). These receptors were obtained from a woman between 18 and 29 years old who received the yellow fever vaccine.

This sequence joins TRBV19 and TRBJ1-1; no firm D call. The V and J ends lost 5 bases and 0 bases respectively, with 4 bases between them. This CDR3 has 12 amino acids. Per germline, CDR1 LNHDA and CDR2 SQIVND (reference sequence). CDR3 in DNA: TGTGCCAGTAGTTACATGAACACTGAAGCTTTCTTT. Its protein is CASSYMNTEAFF.

CDR3 amino acids: CASSQTGRENIQYF. CDR3 in DNA: TGCGCCAGCAGCCAGACAGGGCGGGAAAACATTCAGTACTTC. V and J are TRBV5-1 and TRBJ2-4; 7 bases line up with TRBD1. The V segment lost 4 bases and the J segment 5 bases; nucleotides outside the gene matches: 6. CDR1 is SGHRS and CDR2 is YFSETQ in the germline V gene. The CDR3 totals 14 residues. Using reference TRBV5-1 and TRBJ2-4 for the parts outside the CDR3, the full variable domain is KAGVTQTPRYLIKTRGQQVTLSCSPISGHRSVSWYQQTPGQGLQFLFEYFSETQRNKGNFPGRFSGRQFSNSRSEMNVSTLELGDSALYLCASSQTGRENIQYFGAGTRLSVL.

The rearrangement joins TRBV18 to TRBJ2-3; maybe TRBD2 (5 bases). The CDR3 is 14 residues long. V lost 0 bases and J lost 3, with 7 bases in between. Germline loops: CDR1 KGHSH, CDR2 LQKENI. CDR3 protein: CASSPPTGTDTQYF. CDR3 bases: TGTGCCAGCTCACCACCGACGGGGACAGATACGCAGTATTTT. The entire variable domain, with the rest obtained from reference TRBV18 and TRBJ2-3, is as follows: NAGVMQNPRHLVRRRGQEARLRCSPMKGHSHVYWYRQLPEEGLKFMVYLQKENIIDESGMPKERFSAEFPKEGPSILRIQQVVRGDSAAYFCASSPPTGTDTQYFGPGTRLTVL.

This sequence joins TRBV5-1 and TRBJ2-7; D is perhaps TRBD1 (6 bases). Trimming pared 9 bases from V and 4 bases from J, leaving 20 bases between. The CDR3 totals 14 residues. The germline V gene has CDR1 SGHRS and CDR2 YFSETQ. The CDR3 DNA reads TGCGCCACGAAAATCCGGGACACGGGATACGAGCAGTACTTC. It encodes CATKIRDTGYEQYF.

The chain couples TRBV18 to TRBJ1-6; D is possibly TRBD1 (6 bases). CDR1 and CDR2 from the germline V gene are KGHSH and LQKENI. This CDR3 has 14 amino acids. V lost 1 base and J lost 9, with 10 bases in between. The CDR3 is CASSPQDRSSPLHF. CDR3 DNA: TGTGCCAGCTCACCACAGGACAGATCTTCACCCCTCCACTTT.